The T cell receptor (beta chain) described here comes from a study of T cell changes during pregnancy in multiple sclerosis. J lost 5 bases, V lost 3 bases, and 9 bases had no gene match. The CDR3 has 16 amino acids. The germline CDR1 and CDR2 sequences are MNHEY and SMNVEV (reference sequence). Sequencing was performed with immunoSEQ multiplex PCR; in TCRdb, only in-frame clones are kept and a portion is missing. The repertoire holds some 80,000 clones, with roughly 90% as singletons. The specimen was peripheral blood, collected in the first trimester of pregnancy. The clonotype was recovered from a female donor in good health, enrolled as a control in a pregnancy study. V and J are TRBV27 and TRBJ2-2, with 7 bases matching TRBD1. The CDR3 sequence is CASSLLGTADTGELFF. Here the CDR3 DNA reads TGTGCCAGCAGTTTGTTGGGGACAGCAGATACCGGGGAGCTGTTTTTT.